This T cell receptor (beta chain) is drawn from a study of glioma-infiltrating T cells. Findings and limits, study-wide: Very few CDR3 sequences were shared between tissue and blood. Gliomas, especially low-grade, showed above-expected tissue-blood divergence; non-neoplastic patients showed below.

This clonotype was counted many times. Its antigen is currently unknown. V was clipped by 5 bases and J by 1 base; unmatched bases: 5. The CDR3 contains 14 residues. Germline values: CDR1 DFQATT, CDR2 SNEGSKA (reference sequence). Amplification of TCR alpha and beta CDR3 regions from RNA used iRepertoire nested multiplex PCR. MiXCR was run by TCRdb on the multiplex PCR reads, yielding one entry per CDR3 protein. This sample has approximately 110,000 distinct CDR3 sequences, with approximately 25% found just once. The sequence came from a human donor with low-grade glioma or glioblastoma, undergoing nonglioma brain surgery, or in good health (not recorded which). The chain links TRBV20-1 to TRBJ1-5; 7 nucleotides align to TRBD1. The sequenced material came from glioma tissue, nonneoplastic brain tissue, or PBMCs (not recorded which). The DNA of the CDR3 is TGCAGTGCTCGGAGGACAGGAAGCAATCAGCCCCAGCATTTT. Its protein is CSARRTGSNQPQHF.